Shown below are 4 T cell receptor beta chains from a single sample sequenced in a study of beta chain features in type 1 diabetes. TCRB transcripts that were expressed got sequenced, as all of the isolated RNA had been reverse transcribed. Assay used: immunoSEQ multiplex PCR; TCRdb lists only in-frame clones, some missing. This repertoire shows about 340,000 clones, roughly 8% found once; its top ten account for 0.44%. Sequenced material: central memory CD4+ T cells from blood. Source of these receptors: a woman aged 18-29 years in good health.

This clone was recorded a few times. The CDR3: CASSPQREGNNEQFF. The CDR3 nucleotides are TGTGCCAGCTCACCACAACGGGAGGGGAACAATGAGCAGTTCTTC. The gene calls are TRBV18 and TRBJ2-1; 8 bases match TRBD2. CDR3 length: 15 amino acids. The germline V gene encodes CDR1 KGHSH and CDR2 LQKENI. Losses at the gene ends were 1 base for V and 5 bases for J; bases not matched to a gene: 4.

This clone was seen a handful of times. The rearrangement links TRBV6-5 to TRBJ2-3, with 12 bases aligning to TRBD2. The germline gives CDR1 MNHEY, CDR2 SVGAGI. This CDR3 has 15 residues. The junction had 7 bases not matched to a gene; V was cut back by 8 bases and J by 4 bases. The CDR3 region has the DNA TGTGCCAGCGGGTTACTAGCGGGAGGATCAGATACGCAGTATTTT. It encodes CASGLLAGGSDTQYF.

This chain uses TRBV28 with TRBJ1-5; 7 bases match TRBD1. The CDR3 has 15 amino acids. Per the germline V gene, CDR1 is MDHEN and CDR2 is SYDVKM. The J segment lost 7 bases and the V segment lost 5 bases, leaving 11 bases of the junction unmatched. CDR3 nucleotides: TGTGCCAGCAGTCCCCACGACAGGGAGGTCCAGCCCCAGCATTTT. It translates to CASSPHDREVQPQHF.

The chain couples TRBV2 to TRBJ1-2; perhaps TRBD1 as D (5 bases). The germline V and J ends were trimmed by 8 bases and 8 bases, with 21 bases remaining between them. Germline values: CDR1 SNHLY, CDR2 FYNNEI. The CDR3 consists of 14 residues. CDR3: CASSPPQSGDGYTF. CDR3 in DNA: TGTGCCAGCTCCCCCCCCCAAAGCGGGGACGGCTACACCTTC.